Shown below are 8 T cell receptor beta chains from a single sample sequenced in a study of blood T cells in healthy people across ages. Together with a sample-barcoded 5' primer, a J-beta primer mix was included in a second PCR lasting about 7 to 11 cycles. A single record per CDR3 protein comes from TCRdb applying MiXCR to the 5' RACE reads. Of hundreds of thousands of distinct CDR3 sequences listed, roughly 25% are singletons. These same data were also listed under a study on T cells of mothers and their children.

Input material: blood. These receptors all come from a boy between 10 and 17 years old in good health.

The J gene is TRBJ2-1, the V gene TRBV5-1; 8 positions match TRBD2. The CDR3 has 16 amino acids. Germline values: CDR1 SGHRS, CDR2 YFSETQ. V trimming: 4 bases; J trimming: 3 bases; junction bases outside the gene matches: 9. This CDR3 reads CASSNKAGVNYNEQFF. Here the CDR3 DNA reads TGCGCCAGCAGCAATAAAGCGGGAGTTAACTACAATGAGCAGTTCTTC.

In its sample, this clonotype was seen a few times. This chain uses TRBV7-2 with TRBJ2-1, with D perhaps matching TRBD2 (6 bases). Near its end, the DNA agrees better with TRBJ2-5, so the J call may be wrong. Germline values: CDR1 SGHTA, CDR2 FQGNSA. This CDR3 has 16 residues. CDR3 DNA: TGTGCCAGCAGCTTACGCGCGAGGAGGGACCAAGAGACCCAGTACTTC. Its protein is CASSLRARRDQETQYF.

The V gene is TRBV5-1, the J gene TRBJ2-2, with D tentatively TRBD1 (6 bases). This CDR3 spans 13 amino acids. Trimming took 7 bases from V and 1 from J, leaving 8 bases between them. Germline CDR1 is SGHRS and CDR2 is YFSETQ. The CDR3 DNA reads TGCGCCAGCGTGACAGGGAACACCGGGGAGCTGTTTTTT. Translated: CASVTGNTGELFF.

This clonotype has more than one count but fewer than ten. V gene TRBV19 combines with J gene TRBJ2-1; 9 nucleotides agree with TRBD2. V gave up 5 bases and J gave up 8 bases; unmatched junction bases: 7. The CDR3 is made up of 14 amino acids. CDR1 and CDR2 from the germline V gene are LNHDA and SQIVND (reference sequence). In DNA, the CDR3 is TGTGCCAGTAGTTCTAGCGGGACCTTCGATGAGCAGTTCTTC. This translates into CASSSSGTFDEQFF.

The V gene is TRBV19, the J gene TRBJ2-6; 7 bases are a match to TRBD1. CDR1 and CDR2 from the germline V gene are LNHDA and SQIVND (reference sequence). There are 17 residues in the CDR3. Trimming took 4 bases from V and 0 from J; bases not matched to a gene: 6. The CDR3 DNA is TGTGCCAGTAGTACTCTTAGACAGGGCTCTGGGGCCAACGTCCTGACTTTC. Amino acids: CASSTLRQGSGANVLTF.

For the CDR3, the DNA is TGCGCCAGCAGCTTGGCTCCTAGCGCGGGCTCCTACAATGAGCAGTTCTTC. Translating gives CASSLAPSAGSYNEQFF. This rearrangement joins TRBV5-1 to TRBJ2-1, with a tentative D call TRBD2 (6 bases). Germline loops: CDR1 SGHRS, CDR2 YFSETQ. CDR3 size: 17 residues. Trimming cost V 0 bases and J 0 bases, with 13 bases left between them. Using reference TRBV5-1 and TRBJ2-1 for the parts outside the CDR3, the full variable domain is KAGVTQTPRYLIKTRGQQVTLSCSPISGHRSVSWYQQTPGQGLQFLFEYFSETQRNKGNFPGRFSGRQFSNSRSEMNVSTLELGDSALYLCASSLAPSAGSYNEQFFGPGTRLTVL.

This clonotype was observed a few times. The genes are TRBV19 and TRBJ2-5; the D gene is possibly TRBD1 (6 bases). Trimming stripped 7 bases from V and 5 bases from J, with 23 bases between. The CDR3 extends over 16 amino acids. Looked up from germline, CDR1 is LNHDA and CDR2 is SQIVND (reference sequence). CDR3: CASNDYRTDKGETQYF. CDR3 coding DNA: TGTGCCAGTAACGATTACCGGACAGACAAAGGGGAGACCCAGTACTTC.

The V gene is TRBV7-3, the J gene TRBJ2-6; tentative D call: TRBD1 (5 bases). CDR3 length equals 16 residues. Trimming took off 11 bases at V and 0 bases at J, with 17 bases between the two ends. Germline V gene lookup returns CDR1 SGHTA and CDR2 FQGTGA. CDR3 DNA: TGTGCCGTTAAGGCCAGGGCCTTCTCTGGGGCCAACGTCCTGACTTTC. Protein: CAVKARAFSGANVLTF.